These 30 T cell receptor beta chains were all obtained from the same sample, sequenced in a study of Graves' ophthalmopathy and Graves' hyperthyroidism (dated by TCRdb to the late 2010s). Instrument on record: Illumina HiSeq 2000. TCR beta CDR3 regions were amplified from RNA transcripts for repertoire sequencing. The first round was an RT-PCR using HTBI primers with the Qiagen OneStep RT-PCR kit, and this first round was followed by a second-round multiplex PCR, then size selection and purification. The public sequencing data were trimmed at Q25 with fastp and processed into clonotypes with MiXCR by TCRdb, which kept only in-frame beta chains. All rows with the same CDR3 protein become a single entry with the most common DNA and genes. Present in this sample are almost 750,000 distinct CDR3 sequences, around 40% of which were seen just once. The leading ten clones occupy roughly 45% of the sample.

Sequencing was done on a sample of peripheral blood. These receptors all come from an adult man with Graves' ophthalmopathy.

The DNA for the CDR3 is TGTGCCAGCAGCGTAGAGGGAGACGTGTACGAGCAGTACTTC. It yields the protein CASSVEGDVYEQYF. The gene calls are TRBV9 and TRBJ2-7; the D gene is possibly TRBD2 (5 bases). The CDR3 consists of 14 residues. Germline values: CDR1 SGDLS, CDR2 YYNGEE. V lost 0 bases and J lost 4, with 11 bases in between.

The chain joins TRBV7-9 to TRBJ2-2; D is unresolved. The CDR3 covers 15 residues. Germline V gene data show CDR1 as SEHNR and CDR2 as FQNEAQ (reference sequence). V gave up 5 bases and J gave up 6 bases, with 16 bases separating them. The CDR3: CASSGDKLEAGELFF. In DNA form, the CDR3 reads TGTGCCAGCAGCGGTGACAAACTCGAAGCCGGGGAGCTGTTTTTT.

As for this clonotype: A single base separates this from a much larger clone, so it may be a read error. CDR3 in amino acids: CAISEEKDQPQHF. The CDR3, as DNA: TGTGCCATCAGTGAGGAGAAAGATCAGCCCCAGCATTTT. This sequence joins TRBV10-3 and TRBJ1-5; no definite D call. Germline V gene data show CDR1 as ENHRY and CDR2 as SYGVKD. V gave up 2 bases and J gave up 5 bases, with 7 bases separating them. The CDR3 is made up of 13 amino acids.

Turning to this clonotype: The junction shows a germline mismatch at one end, possibly a read error. This sequence joins TRBV11-2 and TRBJ2-7; D is perhaps TRBD2 (5 bases). The CDR3 runs to 15 residues. Germline-derived CDR1 and CDR2 are SGHAT and FQNNGV. The CDR3 nucleotides read TGTGCCAGCAGTTTAGTCGTTCATGGACTCTACGAGCAGTACTTC. Protein: CASSLVVHGLYEQYF.

The rearrangement joins TRBV25-1 to TRBJ2-2; D could derive from TRBD1 or TRBD2 (5 bases each). The germline CDR1 and CDR2 sequences are MGHDK and SYGVNS. The CDR3 loop spans 14 amino acids. With 4 bases removed from V and 6 bases from J, the gap between germline ends came to 12 bases. Here the CDR3 DNA reads TGTGCCAGCAGTGGCAATCAGGGACCCGGGGAGCTGTTTTTT. Translation gives CASSGNQGPGELFF.

This clonotype was counted at least ten times. The gene calls are TRBV5-8 and TRBJ2-5; D might be TRBD2 (5 bases). The germline CDR1 and CDR2 sequences are SGHTS and YDEGEE. Trimming took off 0 bases at V and 5 bases at J, with 14 bases between the two ends. The CDR3 covers 15 residues. CDR3 loop: CASSLEGQLGETQYF. The CDR3, as DNA: TGTGCCAGCAGCTTGGAGGGCCAACTAGGGGAGACCCAGTACTTC.

A single count supports this clonotype. V usage is TRBV19 and J usage is TRBJ2-5, with D perhaps TRBD1 (6 bases). This CDR3 comprises 14 residues. Germline CDR1 LNHDA, CDR2 SQIVND (reference sequence). V shed 6 bases and J shed 4 bases, with 15 bases lying between them. DNA of the CDR3: TGTGCCAGTAGAAAAGATCAGGGGCGAGAGACCCAGTACTTC. Its protein is CASRKDQGRETQYF. Variable domain in full (rest from reference TRBV19 and TRBJ2-5): DGGITQSPKYLFRKEGQNVTLSCEQNLNHDAMYWYRQDPGQGLRLIYYSQIVNDFQKGDIAEGYSVSREKKESFPLTVTSAQKNPTAFYLCASRKDQGRETQYFGPGTRLLVL.

Remarks on this clonotype: This is likely a read error, given that the CDR3 carries no conserved phenylalanine or tryptophan at its end. The gene calls are TRBV10-3 and TRBJ2-7, with no clear D. CDR3 length: 15 residues. Germline CDR1 ENHRY, CDR2 SYGVKD. The CDR3 here is CASSYRPGDSYEQYS. The CDR3 coding sequence is TGTGCCAGCAGTTACCGCCCTGGGGACTCCTACGAGCAGTACTCC.

Remarks on this clonotype: At one end the junction does not follow the germline gene, possibly because of a read error. The chain combines TRBV10-2 with TRBJ1-1; tentative D call: TRBD1 (5 bases). The CDR3 has 15 amino acids. Germline CDR1 WSHSY, CDR2 SAAADI. The CDR3 DNA is TGTGCCAGCAGTGAAAGGATGGGGGGGAACACTGAAGCTTTCTTT. This sequence encodes CASSERMGGNTEAFF.

V is TRBV25-1 and J is TRBJ2-3; D is undetermined. V was clipped by 3 bases and J by 4 bases, with 11 bases between them. CDR3 size: 14 residues. Germline V gene data show CDR1 as MGHDK and CDR2 as SYGVNS. The CDR3 DNA follows: TGTGCCAGCAGTGATGGCCACCCCGCAGATACGCAGTATTTT. It translates to CASSDGHPADTQYF.

The genes are TRBV25-1 and TRBJ1-6; 8 nucleotides agree with TRBD1. V shed 6 bases, J shed 7 bases, and the junction held 8 bases outside the gene matches. Germline-derived CDR1 and CDR2 are MGHDK and SYGVNS. The CDR3 is made up of 15 amino acids. The CDR3 region is CASRPGTGRNSPLHF. The CDR3 DNA follows: TGTGCCAGCAGGCCCGGGACAGGTCGGAATTCACCCCTCCACTTT.

The chain has TRBV15 and TRBJ2-7, with D hard to call. Trimming cost V 1 base and J 5 bases, with 12 bases left between them. Germline values: CDR1 LNHNV, CDR2 YYDKDF (reference sequence). The CDR3 sequence is 14 residues long. The CDR3, as DNA: TGTGCCACCAGCAGAGGTAGGCAGAAGGACGAGCAGTACTTC. Protein sequence: CATSRGRQKDEQYF. Drawing the rest from reference TRBV15 and TRBJ2-7, the complete variable domain is DAMVIQNPRYQVTQFGKPVTLSCSQTLNHNVMYWYQQKSSQAPKLLFHYYDKDFNNEADTPDNFQSRRPNTSFCFLDIRSPGLGDTAMYLCATSRGRQKDEQYFGPGTRLTVT.

This clonotype was seen at least ten times. This chain links TRBV7-3 with TRBJ2-2, with D hard to call. The germline gives CDR1 SGHTA, CDR2 FQGTGA. Trimming shortened V by 4 bases and J by 0 bases, and 3 bases separated the two germline ends. This CDR3 spans 13 amino acids. CDR3 amino acids: CASSSANTGELFF. The DNA of the CDR3 is TGTGCCAGCAGCTCTGCGAACACCGGGGAGCTGTTTTTT.

Comments on this clonotype: A much larger clone lies one base from this, so it may be a read error. The V and J genes are TRBV2 and TRBJ1-1, with 7 bases identical to TRBD1. The CDR3 contains 14 residues. The germline V gene encodes CDR1 SNHLY and CDR2 FYNNEI. CDR3 residues: CALRWDSKNTKAFF. The CDR3 bases are TGTGCCCTACGGTGGGACAGTAAGAACACTAAAGCTTTCTTT.

The J gene is TRBJ2-2, the V gene TRBV7-9, with D possibly called TRBD1 or TRBD2 (6 bases each). Per the germline V gene, CDR1 is SEHNR and CDR2 is FQNEAQ (reference sequence). This CDR3 is built from 15 residues. The germline V and J ends were trimmed by 7 bases and 2 bases, with 14 bases remaining between them. CDR3 in DNA: TGTGCCAGCATCCGGGGGCAGCCAAACACCGGGGAGCTGTTTTTT. Translating it yields CASIRGQPNTGELFF.

The DNA for the CDR3 is TGTGCCAGCAGCGGTACTAGCGGGGATTACGGAGAGACCCAGTACTTC. This sequence encodes CASSGTSGDYGETQYF. The chain uses TRBV9 and TRBJ2-5, with TRBD2 matching 10 bases. The ends lost 3 bases at V and 4 bases at J; junction bases unmatched: 9. This CDR3 has 16 amino acids. Germline assignment: CDR1 SGDLS and CDR2 YYNGEE. Drawing the rest from reference TRBV9 and TRBJ2-5, the complete variable domain is DSGVTQTPKHLITATGQRVTLRCSPRSGDLSVYWYQQSLDQGLQFLIQYYNGEERAKGNILERFSAQQFPDLHSELNLSSLELGDSALYFCASSGTSGDYGETQYFGPGTRLLVL.

This clonotype was recorded a few times. The chain uses TRBV7-9 and TRBJ2-2, with a possible D match to TRBD2 (7 bases). The CDR3 spans 16 residues. V was clipped by 7 bases and J by 1 base, with 16 bases between them. CDR1 and CDR2 from the germline V gene are SEHNR and FQNEAQ (reference sequence). The CDR3 reads CASNGGGGMNTGELFF. CDR3 DNA sequence: TGTGCCAGCAACGGAGGGGGAGGGATGAACACCGGGGAGCTGTTTTTT.

This rearrangement joins TRBV24-1 to TRBJ2-7; 12 nucleotides match TRBD1. Per germline, CDR1 KGHDR and CDR2 SFDVKD. The CDR3 consists of 15 residues. The V and J ends lost 11 bases and 7 bases, in that order; junction bases with no gene match: 14. The CDR3 coding sequence is TGTGCCAGCAGCAACCAGGGACAGGGGGCGAGAGAGCAGTACTTC. Amino acids: CASSNQGQGAREQYF.

This chain joins TRBV5-1 and TRBJ1-1, with D maybe TRBD1 (5 bases). This CDR3 region has 13 residues. V lost 5 bases, J lost 10 bases, and 18 bases lay in between. Germline V gene lookup returns CDR1 SGHRS and CDR2 YFSETQ. CDR3 residues: CASRSGDQGGAFF. CDR3 nucleotides: TGCGCCAGCAGGAGTGGGGACCAAGGCGGAGCTTTCTTT.

As to this clonotype: It is likely a read error, because the conserved phenylalanine at the end of the CDR3 is missing. It is unclear where the CDR3 begins or ends on the DNA, so no DNA is shown, and the CDR3 is as TCRdb lists it. The gene calls are TRBV10-3 and TRBJ2-7; TRBD1, as called in the table, went unchecked against the DNA. CDR1 is ENHRY and CDR2 is SYGVKD in the germline V gene. The CDR3 is made up of 12 amino acids, end residues included. CDR3 amino acids: CAISDTGEGAFL.

This chain uses TRBV20-1 with TRBJ2-7, with TRBD2 identical over 7 bases. The CDR3 consists of 14 residues. Per the germline V gene, CDR1 is DFQATT and CDR2 is SNEGSKA (reference sequence). V was clipped by 3 bases and J by 3 bases; unmatched bases: 8. This CDR3 reads CSASRLAEVYEQYF. CDR3 bases: TGCAGTGCTAGTAGGCTAGCGGAAGTCTACGAGCAGTACTTC.

Note on this clonotype: This may arise from a read error, as a much more abundant clone is one base away. The chain joins TRBV10-2 to TRBJ2-5; 8 positions agree with TRBD2. CDR1 and CDR2 (germline): WSHSY, SAAADI. CDR3 length: 14 amino acids. CDR3 amino acids: CVSHQPGGGETQYF. In DNA form, the CDR3 reads TGCGTCAGCCACCAGCCCGGGGGGGGCGAGACCCAGTACTTC.

The V gene is TRBV7-9, the J gene TRBJ2-5; 12 bases are shared with TRBD2. The CDR3 is 18 residues long. The germline V gene encodes CDR1 SEHNR and CDR2 FQNEAQ (reference sequence). After removal of 6 bases from V and 1 base from J, the junction contained 12 bases not matched to a gene. The CDR3 bases are TGTGCCAGCAGTTCGACCTCCGGGACTAGCGGGCGCCAAGAGACCCAGTACTTC. As protein: CASSSTSGTSGRQETQYF.

The sample holds a few counts of this clonotype. This chain joins TRBV11-2 and TRBJ2-5; 9 nucleotides agree with TRBD2. V dropped 6 bases and J dropped 2; count of bases not matched to a gene: 13. The V gene's germline CDR1 is SGHAT and CDR2 FQNNGV. This CDR3 comprises 17 residues. The CDR3 protein is CASSSHLRLAGQETQYF. In nucleotides, the CDR3 is TGTGCCAGCAGTTCCCACCTCCGCCTAGCGGGGCAAGAGACCCAGTACTTC.

This clonotype came up a few times. The V gene is TRBV7-2, the J gene TRBJ2-7, with 9 bases matching TRBD1. CDR1 is SGHTA and CDR2 is FQGNSA in the germline V gene. The CDR3 contains 14 residues. V lost 5 bases, J lost 4 bases, and 6 bases stayed unmatched. The CDR3 reads CASSQSTGGYEQYF. CDR3 coding DNA: TGTGCCAGCAGCCAATCGACAGGGGGTTACGAGCAGTACTTC.

The rearrangement links TRBV28 to TRBJ2-5; the match to TRBD1 covers 9 bases. Germline V gives CDR1 MDHEN, CDR2 SYDVKM. The CDR3 covers 15 residues. V shed 7 bases and J 4 bases; nucleotides not matched to a gene: 10. CDR3 nucleotide sequence: TGTGCCAGCATGGGGGGACAGGGTATATTAGAGACCCAGTACTTC. Protein product: CASMGGQGILETQYF.

This clonotype has a count of ten or more. The V gene is TRBV2, the J gene TRBJ1-6; a possible D gene is TRBD1 (5 bases). The CDR3 has 14 residues. CDR1 SNHLY and CDR2 FYNNEI come from the germline V gene. Trimming left V 5 bases short and J 4 bases short, with 9 bases between. CDR3 DNA sequence: TGTGCCAGCAGTCGACAGACGTATAATTCACCCCTCCACTTT. It encodes CASSRQTYNSPLHF.

This clonotype was counted a few times. V and J are TRBV7-2 and TRBJ1-4, with D possibly being TRBD1 (5 bases). CDR1 SGHTA and CDR2 FQGNSA come from the germline V gene. The CDR3 runs 16 residues. V was cut by 5 bases and J by 0 bases, with 13 bases left in between. This chain's CDR3 is CASSRQTDSTNEKLFF. CDR3 nucleotides: TGTGCCAGCAGCCGACAGACAGATTCAACTAATGAAAAACTGTTTTTT.

This clonotype was recorded many times. The J gene is TRBJ1-2, the V gene TRBV6-5; possibly TRBD1 for D (6 bases). Germline V gene lookup returns CDR1 MNHEY and CDR2 SVGAGI. The CDR3 length is 13 residues. V was shortened by 6 bases and J by 4 bases, with 12 bases between the two germline ends. The CDR3 DNA reads as TGTGCCAGCAGCGAGGACAGCTCCTATGGCTACACCTTC. Amino acids: CASSEDSSYGYTF.

This clonotype showed up many times. The CDR3 here is CSARGIHGYTF. The CDR3 nucleotides are TGCAGTGCTAGAGGTATCCATGGCTACACCTTC. The chain couples TRBV20-1 to TRBJ1-2; D gene unclear. The CDR3 contains 11 residues. Trimming took 1 base from V and 6 from J, leaving 6 bases between them. Germline-derived CDR1 and CDR2 are DFQATT and SNEGSKA (reference sequence).